A single TCR beta chain is shown here with its context. Its target antigen remains unknown. One base away there is no much larger clone; base qualities are not given. Libraries were prepared through the immunoSEQ multiplex PCR assay. A mixture of 60 forward primers for TCR Vbeta segments and 13 reverse primers for TCR Jbeta segments was used in the multiplex PCR. The CDR3 region of rearranged TCR beta genes was amplified from genomic DNA with a multiplex PCR assay. On the Illumina HiSeq System, the amplified TCR beta libraries were sequenced as 87-base-pair reads. For the original study's pipeline: A later analysis counted 65 million to 90 million unique TCR beta chains across the 500 to 850 repertoires, and some 12 million of these chains were shared by at least two donors. A nearest-neighbor algorithm error-corrected the raw reads and collapsed the reads into unique sequences, merging closely related sequences to remove PCR and sequencing errors. To assign V, D and J gene segments, CDR3 sequences were aligned to IMGT reference sequences. Each retained sequence needed at least a six-nucleotide match to both a V gene segment and a J gene segment. Rearrangements were classified as productive when the CDR3 lacked stop codons and remained in frame with V and J, and all other rearrangements were classified as non-productive. CDR3 was defined according to IMGT convention as the region running from the second conserved V-encoded cysteine to the conserved J-encoded phenylalanine. In an earlier analysis of 500 to 650 of the donors, sequences lacking an unambiguous match to a single V gene segment were excluded. In an earlier analysis of several hundred of the donors, V segments were called functional above 56.7% productive rearrangements and were called segregating when the between-donor standard deviation exceeded 5%. To diagnose cytomegalovirus status from the catalog of TCR beta chain sequences, a statistical classification framework was built. V and J gene assignment, in a later analysis, came from comparing TCR nucleotide sequences with IMGT/GENE-DB human TR gene sequences. The TCRdist pipeline was used in a later analysis to assign CDR3 sequences and most-parsimonious VDJ recombination scenarios. In a later analysis, every TCR beta chain was defined by the combination of its CDR3 amino acid sequence and its V-gene family, and reads without a unique V-gene family were dropped. In a later analysis, 550 to 650 highly shared, low-generation-probability nucleotide sequences were removed to address suspected cross-contamination and a sequencing artifact. For each public chain, a later analysis derived a clonal expansion index from normalized ranks of inferred template counts within each repertoire. Generation probabilities in a later analysis came from a VDJ recombination model fitted to out-of-frame rearrangements, and those results were checked against IGoR. Hypergeometric tests were used in a later analysis to score TCR-TCR, TCR-HLA and TCR-CMV co-occurrence, with a repertoire-size bias correction applied to the TCR pairs. To estimate false discovery rates, a later analysis permuted the HLA or CMV assignments 20 times. In a later analysis, co-occurring TCRs were grouped with DBSCAN, and TCRdist sequence similarity was added when clustering was performed within HLA-allele-positive subsets. Repertoires with fewer than 30,000 or more than 120,000 public chains were left out of co-occurrence clustering, as were about five repertoires with anomalous nucleotide sharing. In its TCRdb copy, this immuneACCESS table keeps in-frame sequences only and misses some clones. Where compared with another copy, unresolved V genes explain less than half of these, and the others have no known cause. The DNA gave D and trimming, while V, J and clone size come from that table. The sample has some 190,000 clones on record, around 87% of them singletons. Clones ranked in the top ten supply under 2% of the sample.

In total, approximately 690 healthy bone marrow donors made up the cohort. Cohort members were all nominally healthy when sampled, although unrecorded immune exposures were likely present. The donor tested CMV seronegative, placing the donor among the 300 to 400 seronegative members of the cohort. Every donor gave a peripheral blood sample, and the peripheral blood mononuclear cells from that sample were used for TCR beta sequencing. Genomic DNA was extracted from the blood cell samples with the Qiagen DNeasy Blood Extraction Kit. The data are from a study of cytomegalovirus exposure and HLA in healthy donors (dated 2017 in TCRdb). Study-level background: An earlier analysis of around 600 of the donors reported about 250 Gb of sequence data and around 110 million unique TCR beta sequences from approximately 180 million T cells. About 310 gigabases of sequencing data and tens of millions of unique TCR sequences were included in an early release covering around 650 HLA-typed donors. The T cell repertoires of under 750 subjects were profiled by immunosequencing and related to cytomegalovirus serostatus. Donor age, sex, ethnicity and CMV serostatus were compiled alongside the repertoire data. Typing coverage differed by locus: A, B, C, DRB1 and DQB1 were typed in roughly 629-640 donors, DQA1 in roughly 500, DPA1 in some 600, and DPB1 in about 450. A later analysis re-analyzed previously published TCR beta repertoires from hundreds of donors and added high-resolution HLA genotyping to study TCR occurrence patterns. All discovery cohort repertoires had been generated using a single sequencing platform. Class I and class II HLA loci were covered by the typing at four-digit resolution. The genetic ancestry cluster associated with self-reported Caucasian donors included around four fifths of the roughly 400 genotyped donors. The study was designed to test whether signatures of past pathogen exposure could be identified by cataloging public T cell receptors. A later genetic analysis used genome-wide SNP genotypes for about 65% of the roughly 700 donors, treating that subset as a discovery cohort. A separate validation cohort of approximately 130 different subjects was used in addition to the roughly 640-subject first cohort. The later analysis used no new phenotypic data to find candidate immune exposures, relying instead on TCR beta sequences and their occurrence across donors. High-throughput TCR immunosequencing, statistical association of individual TCRs with disease status, and machine learning were combined to predict cytomegalovirus infection status. To decide whether each TCR beta V gene segment behaved as functional or pseudogenic, an earlier analysis of some 570 of the donors relied on high-throughput TCR beta sequencing. On average, over 200,000 unique TCR beta nucleotide sequences were sequenced per donor among some 420 genotyped donors of the cohort, with about 19% of those sequences being non-productive. A handful of DR-DQ haplotypes were handled as single units for association and clustering because linkage in the cohort was strong.

V is reduced by 0 bases and J by 5 bases, leaving a spacing of 9 bases between them. Including cysteine and phenylalanine, the CDR3 has 13 amino acids. The entry retains the CDR3 DNA only, 39 bases that are in frame from base 1. In the germline V gene, CDR1 corresponds to SGDLS and CDR2 to YYNGEE. What the work shows at the level of the full study, not this receptor alone: According to a later analysis, most CMV-associated TCR beta chains appeared to be HLA-restricted, and the HLA associations seemed to be driven largely by CMV exposure. When HLA alleles, especially DR and DQ, strongly co-occurred, attributing TCR associations to individual alleles was difficult. In a later analysis, several top co-occurrence clusters were reported to appear linked to parvovirus B19, influenza, CMV and Epstein-Barr virus. The presence/absence analyses assumed that sequencing depth was roughly uniform across donors, and that assumption may not be true. The classifier was reported to diagnose cytomegalovirus status with high specificity and sensitivity in both the original cohort and the validation cohort. In a later analysis, the rate of TCR association differed among HLA loci, with DRB1 alleles having the most associated TCRs and HLA-C alleles having the fewest. A further reported finding was that TCR beta sequences accurately predicted the HLA-A and HLA-B alleles for most subjects in the first cohort. An association between a missense DCLRE1C variant and V-gene and J-gene trimming of TCR beta chains was found in a later genetic analysis and replicated in an independent cohort. In this cohort, only TCR beta chains were sequenced, and detectable features were limited by the absence of alpha or paired-chain data. In vitro tests confirmed that a few of the cytomegalovirus-associated TCR beta chains recognize cytomegalovirus antigens. The study gave a list of about 160 TCR beta chains associated with cytomegalovirus. A cluster of highly shared sequence variants was judged likely to be a technical artifact of the sequencing pipeline. Because counts were too low, seventeen rarely observed V segments, including chromosome 9 orphons, were left out of the earlier analysis of a few hundred of the donors. Because the 87-base-pair reads could not distinguish some IMGT-functional V segments, including TRBV6-2 and TRBV6-3, those segments were excluded. Correlated functional status among segregating V segments might reflect linkage disequilibrium, but an unknown experimental factor could not be ruled out. A later analysis found that HLA-associated TCR beta chains were more clonally expanded and had lower generation probabilities than equally common non-associated chains. In an earlier analysis of 587 of the donors, most TCR beta V segments appeared in productive rearrangements about 90% or about 30% of the time, broadly matching IMGT annotations. Across donors, most TCR sequences were observed very rarely, whereas some public TCRs were present in many individuals. Because HLA typing was missing for some donors at each locus, association tests included only the typed subset. Specific HLA alleles were associated with 18,000 or so TCR beta sequences at a false discovery rate of 0.05 in a later analysis. For the cohort, immune exposure information was limited to CMV serostatus. The authors suggested that the approach could potentially be extended to other disease states and immunological phenotypes. According to a later genetic analysis, donors in an Asian-associated ancestry cluster had fewer N-insertions in productive TCRs than the roughly 670-donor mean.

This clonotype originated in a woman aged 18-30 years in good health and CMV-seronegative. The specimen sequenced was PBMCs. The rearranged chain carries TRBV9 and TRBJ2-7; the D segment could be TRBD1, given 5 matching bases. CDR3 region: CASSVGGWDEQYF. The DNA sequence is as follows: TGTGCCAGCAGCGTAGGGGGCTGGGACGAGCAGTACTTC.